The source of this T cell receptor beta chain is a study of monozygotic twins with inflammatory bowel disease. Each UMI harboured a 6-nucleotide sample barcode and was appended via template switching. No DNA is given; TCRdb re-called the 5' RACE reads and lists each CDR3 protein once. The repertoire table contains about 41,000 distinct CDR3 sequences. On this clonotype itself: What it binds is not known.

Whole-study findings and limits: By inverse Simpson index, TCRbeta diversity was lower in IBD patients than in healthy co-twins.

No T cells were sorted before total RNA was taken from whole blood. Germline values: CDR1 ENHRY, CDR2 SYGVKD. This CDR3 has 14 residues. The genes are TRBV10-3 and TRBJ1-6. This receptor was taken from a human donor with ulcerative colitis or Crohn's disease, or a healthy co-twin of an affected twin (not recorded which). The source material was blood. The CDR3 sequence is CAISEWRRYSPLHF.